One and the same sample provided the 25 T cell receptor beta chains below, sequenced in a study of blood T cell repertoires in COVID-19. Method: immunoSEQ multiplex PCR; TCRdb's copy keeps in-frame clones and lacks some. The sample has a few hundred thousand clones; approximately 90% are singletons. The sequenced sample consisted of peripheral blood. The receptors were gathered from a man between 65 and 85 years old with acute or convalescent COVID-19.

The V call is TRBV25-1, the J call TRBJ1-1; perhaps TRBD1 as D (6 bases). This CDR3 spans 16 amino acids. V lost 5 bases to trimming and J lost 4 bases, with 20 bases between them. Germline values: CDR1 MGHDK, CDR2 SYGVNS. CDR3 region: CASSYREPKGSTEAFF. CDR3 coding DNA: TGTGCCAGCAGTTACAGGGAGCCAAAGGGTAGCACTGAAGCTTTCTTT.

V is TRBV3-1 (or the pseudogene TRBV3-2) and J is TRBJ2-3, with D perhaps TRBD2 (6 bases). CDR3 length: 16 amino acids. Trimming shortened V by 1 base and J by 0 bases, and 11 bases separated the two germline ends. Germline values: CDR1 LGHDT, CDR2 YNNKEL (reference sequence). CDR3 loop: CASSQGERASTDTQYF. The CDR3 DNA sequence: TGTGCCAGCAGCCAAGGGGAGCGGGCTAGCACAGATACGCAGTATTTT.

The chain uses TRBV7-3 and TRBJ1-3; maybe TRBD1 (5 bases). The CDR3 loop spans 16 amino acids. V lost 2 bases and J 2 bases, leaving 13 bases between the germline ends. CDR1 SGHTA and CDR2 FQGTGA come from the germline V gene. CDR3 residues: CASSLGPIGAGNTIYF. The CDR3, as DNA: TGTGCCAGCAGCTTAGGGCCTATAGGGGCTGGAAACACCATATATTTT. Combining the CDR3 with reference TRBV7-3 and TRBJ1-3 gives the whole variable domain GAGVSQTPSNKVTEKGKYVELRCDPISGHTALYWYRQSLGQGPEFLIYFQGTGAADDSGLPNDRFFAVRPEGSVSTLKIQRTERGDSAVYLCASSLGPIGAGNTIYFGEGSWLTVV.

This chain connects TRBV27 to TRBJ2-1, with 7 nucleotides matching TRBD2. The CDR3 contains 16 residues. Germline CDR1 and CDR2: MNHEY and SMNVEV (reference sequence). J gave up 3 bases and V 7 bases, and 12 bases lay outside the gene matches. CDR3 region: CASTKNRLADYNEQFF. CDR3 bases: TGTGCCAGCACTAAAAATCGACTAGCTGACTACAATGAGCAGTTCTTC.

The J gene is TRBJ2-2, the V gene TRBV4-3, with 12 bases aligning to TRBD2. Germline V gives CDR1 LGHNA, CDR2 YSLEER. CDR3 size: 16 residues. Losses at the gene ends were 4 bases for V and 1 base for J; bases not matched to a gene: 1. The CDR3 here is CASSLLAGGNTGELFF. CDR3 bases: TGCGCCAGCAGCCTACTAGCGGGAGGGAACACCGGGGAGCTGTTTTTT.

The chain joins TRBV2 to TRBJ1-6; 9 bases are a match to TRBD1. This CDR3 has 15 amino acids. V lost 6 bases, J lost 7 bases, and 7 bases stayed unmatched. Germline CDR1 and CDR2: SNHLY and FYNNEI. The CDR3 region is CASRNPGTGNSPLHF. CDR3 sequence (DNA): TGTGCCAGCAGAAACCCCGGGACAGGGAATTCACCCCTCCACTTT.

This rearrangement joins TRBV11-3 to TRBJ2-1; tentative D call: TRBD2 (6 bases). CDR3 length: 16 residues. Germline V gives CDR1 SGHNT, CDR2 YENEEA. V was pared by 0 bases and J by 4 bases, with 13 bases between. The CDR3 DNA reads TGTGCCAGCAGCTTAGATCAAGACAGCGGGTACAATGAGCAGTTCTTC. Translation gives CASSLDQDSGYNEQFF.

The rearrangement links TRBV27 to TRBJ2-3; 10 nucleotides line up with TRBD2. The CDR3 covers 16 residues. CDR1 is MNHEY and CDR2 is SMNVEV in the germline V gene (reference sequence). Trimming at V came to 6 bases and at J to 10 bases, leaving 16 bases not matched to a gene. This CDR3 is CASRGQRLAGDAAQYF. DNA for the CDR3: TGTGCCAGCAGGGGGCAAAGGCTAGCGGGAGATGCTGCGCAGTATTTT.

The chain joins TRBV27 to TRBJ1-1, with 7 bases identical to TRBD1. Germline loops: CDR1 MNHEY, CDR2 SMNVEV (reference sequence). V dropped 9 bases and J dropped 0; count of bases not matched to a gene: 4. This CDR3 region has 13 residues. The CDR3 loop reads CASRQGLNTEAFF. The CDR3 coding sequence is TGTGCCAGTCGACAGGGCCTGAACACTGAAGCTTTCTTT.

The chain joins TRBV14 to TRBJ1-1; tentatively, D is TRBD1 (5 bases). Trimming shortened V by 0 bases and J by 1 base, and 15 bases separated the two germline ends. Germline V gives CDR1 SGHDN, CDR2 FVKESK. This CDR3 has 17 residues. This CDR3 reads CASSQDLVRVPNTEAFF. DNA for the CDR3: TGTGCCAGCAGCCAAGATTTAGTCAGGGTCCCGAACACTGAAGCTTTCTTT.

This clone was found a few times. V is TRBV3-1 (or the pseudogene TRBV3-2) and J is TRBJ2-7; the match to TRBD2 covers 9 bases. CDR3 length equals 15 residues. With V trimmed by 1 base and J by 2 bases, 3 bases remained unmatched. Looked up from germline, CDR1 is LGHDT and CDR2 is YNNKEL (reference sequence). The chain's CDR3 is CASSQGIAGAYEQYF. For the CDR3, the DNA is TGTGCCAGCAGCCAAGGGATAGCGGGAGCCTACGAGCAGTACTTC.

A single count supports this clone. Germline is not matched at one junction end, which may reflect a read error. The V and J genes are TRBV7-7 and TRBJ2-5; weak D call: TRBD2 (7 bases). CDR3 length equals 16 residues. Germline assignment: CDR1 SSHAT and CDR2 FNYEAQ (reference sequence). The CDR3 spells CASSPSVGGGPMTQYF. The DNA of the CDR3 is TGTGCTAGCAGCCCCTCGGTAGGGGGAGGGCCGATGACCCAGTACTTC.

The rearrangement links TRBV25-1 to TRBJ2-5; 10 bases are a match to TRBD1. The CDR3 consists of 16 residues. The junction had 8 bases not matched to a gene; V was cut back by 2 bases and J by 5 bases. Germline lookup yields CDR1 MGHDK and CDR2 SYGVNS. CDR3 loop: CASSEGAGTGAETQYF. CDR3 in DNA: TGTGCCAGCAGTGAAGGCGCCGGGACAGGGGCGGAGACCCAGTACTTC. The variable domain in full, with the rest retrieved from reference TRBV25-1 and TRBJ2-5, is EADIYQTPRYLVIGTGKKITLECSQTMGHDKMYWYQQDPGMELHLIHYSYGVNSTEKGDLSSESTVSRIRTEHFPLTLESARPSHTSQYLCASSEGAGTGAETQYFGPGTRLLVL.

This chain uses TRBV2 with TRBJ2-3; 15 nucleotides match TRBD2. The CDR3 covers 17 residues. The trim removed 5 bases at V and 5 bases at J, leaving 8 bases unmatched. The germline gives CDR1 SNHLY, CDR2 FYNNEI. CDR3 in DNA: TGTGCCAGCAGTAAGGGGGGACTAGCGGGAGGCGTAGATACGCAGTATTTT. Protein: CASSKGGLAGGVDTQYF.

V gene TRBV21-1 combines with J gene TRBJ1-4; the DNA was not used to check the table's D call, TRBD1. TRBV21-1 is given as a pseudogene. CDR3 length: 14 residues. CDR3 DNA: TGTGCCAGCAGCAAGACAGGGACTAATGAAAAACTGTTTTTT. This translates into CASSKTGTNEKLFF.

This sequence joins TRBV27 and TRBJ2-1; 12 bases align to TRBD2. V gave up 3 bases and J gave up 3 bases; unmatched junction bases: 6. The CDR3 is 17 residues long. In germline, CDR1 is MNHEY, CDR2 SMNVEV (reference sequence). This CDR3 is CASSFWTSGNHYNEQFF. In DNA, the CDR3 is TGTGCCAGCAGTTTTTGGACTAGCGGGAACCACTACAATGAGCAGTTCTTC.

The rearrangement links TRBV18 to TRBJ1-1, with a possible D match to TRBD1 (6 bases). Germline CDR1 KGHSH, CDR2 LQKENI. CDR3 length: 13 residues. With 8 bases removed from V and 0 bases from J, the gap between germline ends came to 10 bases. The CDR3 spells CASAEGVNTEAFF. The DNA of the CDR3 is TGTGCCAGCGCAGAGGGGGTGAACACTGAAGCTTTCTTT.

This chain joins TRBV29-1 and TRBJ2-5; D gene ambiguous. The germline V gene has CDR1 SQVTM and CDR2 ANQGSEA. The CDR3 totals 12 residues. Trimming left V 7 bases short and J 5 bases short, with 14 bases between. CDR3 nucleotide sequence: TGCAGCGCCCAAAGTCCCGGGGAGACCCAGTACTTC. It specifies CSAQSPGETQYF.

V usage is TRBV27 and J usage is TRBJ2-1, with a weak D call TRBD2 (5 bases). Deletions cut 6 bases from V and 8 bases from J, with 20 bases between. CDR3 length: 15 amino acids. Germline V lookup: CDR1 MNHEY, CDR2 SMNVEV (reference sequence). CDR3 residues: CASRFNVNPGYEQFF. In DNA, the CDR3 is TGTGCCAGCAGATTCAACGTGAACCCGGGATATGAGCAGTTCTTC.

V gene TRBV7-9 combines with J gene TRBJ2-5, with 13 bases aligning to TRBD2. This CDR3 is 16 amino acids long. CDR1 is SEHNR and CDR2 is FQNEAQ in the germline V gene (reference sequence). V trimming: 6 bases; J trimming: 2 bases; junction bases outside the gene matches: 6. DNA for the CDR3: TGTGCCAGCAGTTTACCGGGACTAGCGGGACAAGAGACCCAGTACTTC. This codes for CASSLPGLAGQETQYF.

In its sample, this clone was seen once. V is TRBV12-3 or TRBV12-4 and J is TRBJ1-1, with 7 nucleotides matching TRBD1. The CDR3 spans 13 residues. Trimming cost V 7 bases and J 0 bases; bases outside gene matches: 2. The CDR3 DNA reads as TGTGCCAGCAATACAGGGGTGAACACTGAAGCTTTCTTT. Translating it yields CASNTGVNTEAFF.

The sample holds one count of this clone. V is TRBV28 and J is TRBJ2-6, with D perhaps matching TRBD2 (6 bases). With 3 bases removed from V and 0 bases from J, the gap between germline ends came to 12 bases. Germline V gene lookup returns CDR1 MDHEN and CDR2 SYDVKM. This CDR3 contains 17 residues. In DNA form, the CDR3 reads TGTGCCAGCAGTTTTGGCGGGGCCCTCTCTGGGGCCAACGTCCTGACTTTC. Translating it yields CASSFGGALSGANVLTF. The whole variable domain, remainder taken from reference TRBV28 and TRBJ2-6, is DVKVTQSSRYLVKRTGEKVFLECVQDMDHENMFWYRQDPGLGLRLIYFSYDVKMKEKGDIPEGYSVSREKKERFSLILESASTNQTSMYLCASSFGGALSGANVLTFGAGSRLTVL.

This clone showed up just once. CDR3 amino acids: CASSLEGSGGYNEQFF. CDR3 in DNA: TGCGCCAGCAGCTTGGAAGGTAGCGGGGGGTACAATGAGCAGTTCTTC. The chain uses TRBV5-1 and TRBJ2-1; TRBD2 aligns across 10 bases. This CDR3 is 16 amino acids long. V shed 0 bases and J 4 bases; nucleotides not matched to a gene: 4. The germline gives CDR1 SGHRS, CDR2 YFSETQ.

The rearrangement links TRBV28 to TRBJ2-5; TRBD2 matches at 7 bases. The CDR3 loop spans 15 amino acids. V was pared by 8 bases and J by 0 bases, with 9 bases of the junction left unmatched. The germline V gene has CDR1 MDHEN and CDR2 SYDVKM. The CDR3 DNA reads TGTGCCAGCCGGCCTAGCGGAGGAAACCAAGAGACCCAGTACTTC. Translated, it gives CASRPSGGNQETQYF.

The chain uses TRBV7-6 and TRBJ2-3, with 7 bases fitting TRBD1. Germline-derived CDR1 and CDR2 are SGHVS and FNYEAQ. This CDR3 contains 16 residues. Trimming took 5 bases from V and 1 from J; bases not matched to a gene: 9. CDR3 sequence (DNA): TGTGCCAGCAGCCCGACGACAGGGTCTGGCACAGATACGCAGTATTTT. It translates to CASSPTTGSGTDTQYF. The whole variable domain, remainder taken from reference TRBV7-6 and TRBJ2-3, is GAGVSQSPRYKVTKRGQDVALRCDPISGHVSLYWYRQALGQGPEFLTYFNYEAQQDKSGLPNDRFSAERPEGSISTLTIQRTEQRDSAMYRCASSPTTGSGTDTQYFGPGTRLTVL.